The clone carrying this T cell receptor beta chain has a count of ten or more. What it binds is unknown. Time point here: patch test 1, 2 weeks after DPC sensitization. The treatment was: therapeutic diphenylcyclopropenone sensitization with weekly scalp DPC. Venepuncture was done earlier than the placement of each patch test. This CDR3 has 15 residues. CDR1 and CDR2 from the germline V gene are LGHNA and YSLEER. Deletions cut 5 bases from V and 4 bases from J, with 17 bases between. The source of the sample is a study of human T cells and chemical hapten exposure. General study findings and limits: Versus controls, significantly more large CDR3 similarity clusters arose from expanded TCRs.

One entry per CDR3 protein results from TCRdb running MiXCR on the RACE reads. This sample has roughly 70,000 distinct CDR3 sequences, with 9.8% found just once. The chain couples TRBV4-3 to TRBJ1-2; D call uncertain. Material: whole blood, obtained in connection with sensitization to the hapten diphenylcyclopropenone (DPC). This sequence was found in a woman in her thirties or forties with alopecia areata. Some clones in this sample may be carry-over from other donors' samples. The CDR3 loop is CASSRERTVTYGYTF. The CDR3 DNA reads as TGCGCCAGCAGCAGGGAGAGAACTGTTACCTATGGCTACACCTTC.